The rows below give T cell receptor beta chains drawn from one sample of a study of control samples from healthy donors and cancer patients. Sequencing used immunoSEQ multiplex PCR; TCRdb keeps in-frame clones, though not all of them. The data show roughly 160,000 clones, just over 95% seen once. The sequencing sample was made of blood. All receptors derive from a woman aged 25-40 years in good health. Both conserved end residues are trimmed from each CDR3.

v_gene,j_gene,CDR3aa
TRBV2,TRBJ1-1,ASRDNLNTEAF
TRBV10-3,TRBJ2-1,ATRPRDTHEQF
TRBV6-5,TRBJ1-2,ASSPSEGAYGYT
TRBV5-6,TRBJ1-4,ASSQRSGEKLF
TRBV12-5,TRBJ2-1,ASGLVSASGGIVEQF
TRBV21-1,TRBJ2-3,ASSKRAGGSTDTQY
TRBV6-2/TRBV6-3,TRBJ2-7,ASSPIRDRGSGEQY
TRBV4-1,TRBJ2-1,ASTQESRELAGDSYNEQF
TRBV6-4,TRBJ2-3,ASSVQTGGEDTQY
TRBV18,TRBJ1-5,ASSPDSNQPQH
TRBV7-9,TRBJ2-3,ASSYPGVAGYSTDTQY
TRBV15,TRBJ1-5,ATTRAMDRTFNQPQH
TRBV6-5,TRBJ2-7,ASSKTGAGSYEQY
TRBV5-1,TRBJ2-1,ASSPGITSYNEQF
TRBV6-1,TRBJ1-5,ASTEARGPPQH
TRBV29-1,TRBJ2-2,SVEGLNTGELF
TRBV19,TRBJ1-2,ASRWTLDDNYGYT
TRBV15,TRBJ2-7,ATSLYRGRSYEQY
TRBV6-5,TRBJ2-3,ASSPTQTDTQY
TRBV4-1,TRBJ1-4,ASSPRQGAMTNEKLF
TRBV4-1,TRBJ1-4,ASSPPGKNEKLF
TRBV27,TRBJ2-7,ASRPGTSSYEQY
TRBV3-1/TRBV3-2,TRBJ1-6,ASSTGQANSPLH
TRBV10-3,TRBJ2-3,AISESRGQGRDTQY
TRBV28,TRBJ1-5,ASRLPGGNQPQH
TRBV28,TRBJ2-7,ASSPGTPLEQY
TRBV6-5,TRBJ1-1,ASSYSPGVGAF
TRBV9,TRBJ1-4,ASSPSFLPGDEKLF
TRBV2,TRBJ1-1,ASSVQGGNTEAF
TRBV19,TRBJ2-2,ASSKGLAARGELF
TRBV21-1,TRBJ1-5,ASSKGRGIGNQPQH
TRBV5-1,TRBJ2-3,ASSGLKLGRADTQY
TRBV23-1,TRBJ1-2,ASSQSDRGPSNYGYT
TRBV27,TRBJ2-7,ASSGGGAYEQY
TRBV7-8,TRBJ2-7,ASSLRVAYEQY
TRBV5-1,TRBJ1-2,ASSFGSNYGYT
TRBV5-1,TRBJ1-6,ASSWWGAEHNSPLH
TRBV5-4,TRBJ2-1,ASSFGGPGPVWF
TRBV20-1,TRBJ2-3,SASSTDTQY
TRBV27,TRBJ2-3,ASSFYWEDTQY
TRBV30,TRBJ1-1,AWSVNTEAF
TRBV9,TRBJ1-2,ASSSQGGMSGGYT
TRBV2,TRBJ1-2,ASIGLTSNYGYT